Listed below are T cell receptor beta chains from one sample, sequenced in a study of blood T cell repertoires in COVID-19. TCRdb's copy holds only in-frame clones and misses some; the assay was immunoSEQ multiplex PCR. The sample contains a few hundred thousand clones, 89% of which appear only once. The sample comprised peripheral blood. These receptors all come from a woman aged 30 to 39 with COVID-19, enrolled during active disease. Each CDR3 is given with its conserved first and last residue. The D gene is left open where the match is weak. Not all rows give a size; the values are once, few, many and, for expanded clones, a class.

D gene,J gene,clone size,V gene,CDR3 protein,CDR3 DNA
TRBD2,TRBJ2-5,-,TRBV20-1,CSASGLAGSQRLQETQYF,TGCAGTGCTAGTGGCCTAGCGGGGAGTCAGCGACTCCAAGAGACCCAGTACTTC
-,TRBJ2-6,-,TRBV2,CASTLGASGANVLTF,TGTGCCAGCACCCTTGGGGCCTCTGGGGCCAACGTCCTGACTTTC
-,TRBJ1-2,many,TRBV6-5,CASRRQSGYTF,TGTGCCAGCAGGAGACAAAGCGGCTACACCTTC
-,TRBJ1-2,-,TRBV9,CASSPFLGGIGYTF,TGTGCCAGCAGCCCTTTTCTCGGGGGGATTGGGTACACCTTC
-,TRBJ2-7,-,TRBV27,CASSLYGNSYEQYF,TGTGCCAGCAGTTTATACGGGAATTCCTACGAGCAGTACTTC
TRBD2,TRBJ2-6,-,TRBV11-3,CASSPGGSGANVLTF,TGTGCCAGCAGCCCGGGGGGGTCTGGGGCCAACGTCCTGACTTTC
-,TRBJ1-1,few,TRBV19,CASKGPGGMNTEAFF,TGTGCCAGTAAGGGCCCCGGGGGGATGAACACTGAAGCTTTCTTT
-,TRBJ1-1,-,TRBV4-2,CASSPQVQGTEAFF,TGTGCCAGCAGCCCGCAAGTTCAGGGGACTGAAGCTTTCTTT
-,TRBJ2-2,-,TRBV5-5,CASSWTAMFQGPGELFF,TGTGCCAGCAGCTGGACGGCCATGTTTCAGGGTCCCGGGGAGCTGTTTTTT
TRBD1,TRBJ2-1,-,TRBV3-1/TRBV3-2,CASSLTGQGNNEQFF,TGTGCCAGCAGCCTGACGGGACAGGGGAACAATGAGCAGTTCTTC
-,TRBJ1-1,-,TRBV7-2,CASSAPGRMAFF,TGTGCCAGCAGCGCCCCCGGGAGAATGGCTTTCTTT
-,TRBJ1-3,-,TRBV18,CASSPNPGNTIYF,TGTGCCAGCTCACCCAATCCTGGAAACACCATATATTTT
-,TRBJ2-3,-,TRBV9,CASKEDFGTDTQYF,TGTGCCAGCAAGGAGGACTTTGGCACAGATACGCAGTATTTT
-,TRBJ1-1,-,TRBV18,CASSQGGRLGAFF,TGTGCCAGCTCCCAAGGGGGTAGGCTTGGTGCTTTCTTT
-,TRBJ2-2,-,TRBV5-1,CASSLSGTRNTGELFF,TGCGCCAGCAGCTTGTCCGGGACACGAAACACCGGGGAGCTGTTTTTT
-,TRBJ1-2,-,TRBV7-9,CASSPSGGQGYGYTF,TGTGCCAGCAGCCCATCAGGTGGCCAGGGCTATGGCTACACCTTC
-,TRBJ1-3,-,TRBV4-1,CASSQVTVAGNTIYF,TGCGCCAGCAGCCAAGTAACAGTTGCTGGAAACACCATATATTTT
-,TRBJ2-3,-,TRBV24-1,CATSDHRLVTDTQYF,TGTGCCACCAGTGATCACCGACTAGTAACAGATACGCAGTATTTT
-,TRBJ2-1,-,TRBV30,CAWSATRYNEQFF,TGTGCCTGGAGTGCAACTAGATACAATGAGCAGTTCTTC
-,TRBJ2-3,-,TRBV19,CASSPRSPDTQYF,TGTGCCAGTAGTCCTCGGTCTCCAGATACGCAGTATTTT
TRBD2,TRBJ2-2,-,TRBV6-6,CASSSLSGEAGELFF,TGTGCCAGCAGTTCCCTTAGCGGGGAGGCCGGGGAGCTGTTTTTT
-,TRBJ1-1,-,TRBV20-1,CSADLTGGAFF,TGCAGTGCTGATCTTACCGGGGGGGCTTTCTTT
TRBD1,TRBJ1-6,few,TRBV6-5,CASAGGDNSPLHF,TGTGCCAGCGCAGGGGGTGATAATTCACCCCTCCACTTT
TRBD1,TRBJ1-2,few,TRBV6-5,CASTYDRAHGYTF,TGTGCCAGCACCTACGACAGGGCGCATGGCTACACCTTC
-,TRBJ1-2,-,TRBV29-1,CSVEEREMGGYTF,TGCAGCGTTGAGGAACGGGAAATGGGGGGCTACACCTTC
-,TRBJ2-6,-,TRBV6-2/TRBV6-3,CASSYSRNRADSGANVLTF,TGTGCCAGCAGTTACTCGAGAAACAGGGCTGACTCTGGGGCCAACGTCCTGACTTTC
TRBD1,TRBJ2-2,-,TRBV10-1,CASSEWGQANTGELFF,TGCGCCAGCAGTGAGTGGGGACAGGCAAACACCGGGGAGCTGTTTTTT
TRBD1,TRBJ1-1,-,TRBV5-1,CASSWDSLNTEAFF,TGCGCCAGCAGCTGGGACAGTCTGAACACTGAAGCTTTCTTT
-,TRBJ2-3,once,TRBV28,CASSFQAGDTQYF,TGTGCCAGCAGTTTCCAGGCTGGGGATACGCAGTATTTT
-,TRBJ2-5,-,TRBV4-1,CASSLRTDLLETQYF,TGCGCCAGCAGCCTCCGGACAGACCTTCTGGAGACCCAGTACTTC
-,TRBJ1-4,-,TRBV11-2,CASSLVRQNNEKLFF,TGTGCCAGCAGCTTAGTCCGCCAGAATAATGAAAAACTGTTTTTT
-,TRBJ1-4,-,TRBV7-6,CASSSIGGNEKLFF,TGTGCCAGCAGCTCCATCGGCGGGAATGAAAAACTGTTTTTT
-,TRBJ1-2,-,TRBV6-5,CASTKEGPNYGYTF,TGTGCCAGCACCAAAGAGGGCCCAAACTATGGCTACACCTTC
-,TRBJ1-6,once,TRBV7-9,CASSLEGGNSPLHF,TGTGCCAGCAGCTTGGAAGGAGGCAATTCACCCCTCCACTTT
-,TRBJ1-1,-,TRBV4-1,CASSWGRAPEAFF,TGCGCCAGCAGCTGGGGCAGGGCCCCTGAAGCTTTCTTT
-,TRBJ2-5,-,TRBV28,CASSKALAGETQYF,TGTGCCAGCAGCAAAGCTTTGGCGGGGGAGACCCAGTACTTC
-,TRBJ2-7,-,TRBV27,CASSQKPTGRLYEQYF,TGTGCCAGCAGTCAAAAGCCCACAGGGCGACTCTACGAGCAGTACTTC
TRBD2,TRBJ2-3,-,TRBV6-2/TRBV6-3,CASSYPTTGGSSDTQYF,TGTGCCAGCAGTTACCCCACCACGGGGGGGAGTTCAGATACGCAGTATTTT
TRBD1,TRBJ1-6,-,TRBV10-3,CAISEWGQGGSPLHF,TGTGCCATCAGTGAGTGGGGACAGGGTGGTTCACCCCTCCACTTT
-,TRBJ1-5,-,TRBV20-1,CSASVGARNQPQHF,TGCAGTGCTAGTGTAGGGGCGCGGAATCAGCCCCAGCATTTT
TRBD1,TRBJ1-1,-,TRBV29-1,CSVVDRTLEAFF,TGCAGCGTTGTGGACAGGACTCTCGAAGCTTTCTTT
TRBD2,TRBJ2-1,-,TRBV2,CASRVSSSGDNEQFF,TGTGCCAGCAGAGTGTCTTCTAGCGGAGACAATGAGCAGTTCTTC
TRBD1,TRBJ1-2,-,TRBV5-8,CASSYPARDSNGYTF,TGTGCCAGCAGCTATCCCGCCCGGGACAGTAACGGCTACACCTTC
TRBD1,TRBJ1-4,-,TRBV6-5,CASSRGQGKLFF,TGTGCCAGCAGTAGGGGACAGGGAAAACTGTTTTTT
-,TRBJ1-2,-,TRBV10-3,CAISSDYGYTF,TGTGCCATCAGTTCGGACTATGGCTACACCTTC
TRBD1,TRBJ1-6,-,TRBV5-6,CASSPKGALSPLHF,TGTGCCAGCAGCCCGAAGGGGGCTTTGTCACCCCTCCACTTT